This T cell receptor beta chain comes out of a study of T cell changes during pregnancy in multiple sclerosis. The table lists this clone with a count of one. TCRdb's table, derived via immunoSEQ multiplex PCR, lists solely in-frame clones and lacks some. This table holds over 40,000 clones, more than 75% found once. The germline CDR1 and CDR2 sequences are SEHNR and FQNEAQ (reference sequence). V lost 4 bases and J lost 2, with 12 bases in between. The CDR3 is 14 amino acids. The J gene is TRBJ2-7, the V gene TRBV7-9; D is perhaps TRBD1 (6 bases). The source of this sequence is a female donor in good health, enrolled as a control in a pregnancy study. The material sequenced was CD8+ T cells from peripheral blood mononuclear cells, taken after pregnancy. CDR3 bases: TGTGCCAGCAGCTCCCATTCAGGGGCCTACGAGCAGTACTTC. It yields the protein CASSSHSGAYEQYF.